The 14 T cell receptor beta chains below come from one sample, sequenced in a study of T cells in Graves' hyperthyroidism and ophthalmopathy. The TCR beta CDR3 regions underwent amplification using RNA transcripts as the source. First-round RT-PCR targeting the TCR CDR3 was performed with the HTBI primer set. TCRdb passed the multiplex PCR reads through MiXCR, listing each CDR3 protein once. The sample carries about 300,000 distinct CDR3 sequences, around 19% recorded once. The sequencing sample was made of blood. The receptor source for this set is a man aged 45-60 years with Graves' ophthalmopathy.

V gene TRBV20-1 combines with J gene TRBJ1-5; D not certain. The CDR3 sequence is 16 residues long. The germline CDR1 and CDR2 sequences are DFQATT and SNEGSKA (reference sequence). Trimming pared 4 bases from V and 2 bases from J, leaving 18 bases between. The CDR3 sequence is CSATRWVTAGNQPQHF. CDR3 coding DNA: TGCAGTGCTACCCGTTGGGTTACAGCGGGCAATCAGCCCCAGCATTTT.

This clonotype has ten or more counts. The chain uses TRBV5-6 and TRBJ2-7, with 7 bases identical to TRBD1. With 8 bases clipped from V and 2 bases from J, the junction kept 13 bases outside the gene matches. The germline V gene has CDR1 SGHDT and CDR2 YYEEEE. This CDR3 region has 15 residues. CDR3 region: CASAPSDRIAYEQYF. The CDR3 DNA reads TGTGCCAGTGCCCCCTCGGACAGGATCGCCTACGAGCAGTACTTC.

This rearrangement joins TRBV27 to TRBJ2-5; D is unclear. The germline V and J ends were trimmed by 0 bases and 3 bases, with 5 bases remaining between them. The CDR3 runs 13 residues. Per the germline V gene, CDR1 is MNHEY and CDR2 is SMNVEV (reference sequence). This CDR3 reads CASSLSTKETQYF. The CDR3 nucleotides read TGTGCCAGCAGTTTATCCACCAAAGAGACCCAGTACTTC.

CDR3 region: CATSDLTPYTQYF. The DNA for the CDR3 is TGTGCCACCAGTGACTTGACACCGTATACGCAGTATTTT. This chain joins TRBV24-1 and TRBJ2-3; no clear D gene. CDR1 and CDR2 from the germline V gene are KGHDR and SFDVKD. The V and J ends lost 4 bases and 7 bases respectively, with 11 bases between them. The CDR3 is made up of 13 amino acids.

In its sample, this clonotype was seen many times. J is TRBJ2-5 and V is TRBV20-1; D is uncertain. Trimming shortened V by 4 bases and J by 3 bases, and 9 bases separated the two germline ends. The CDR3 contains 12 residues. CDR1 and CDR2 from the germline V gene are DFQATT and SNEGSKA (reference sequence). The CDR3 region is CSAIIHEETQYF. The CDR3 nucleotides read TGCAGTGCTATTATCCATGAAGAGACCCAGTACTTC.

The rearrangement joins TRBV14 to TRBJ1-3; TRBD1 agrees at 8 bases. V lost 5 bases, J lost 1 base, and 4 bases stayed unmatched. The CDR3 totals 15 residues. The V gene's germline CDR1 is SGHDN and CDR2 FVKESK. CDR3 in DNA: TGTGCCAGCAGCTTACAGGGGGGATCTGGAAACACCATATATTTT. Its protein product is CASSLQGGSGNTIYF.

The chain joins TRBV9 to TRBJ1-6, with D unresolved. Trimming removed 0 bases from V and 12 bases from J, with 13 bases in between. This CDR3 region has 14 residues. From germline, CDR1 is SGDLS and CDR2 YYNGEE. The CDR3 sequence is CASSVEGDLGPLHF. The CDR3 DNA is TGTGCCAGCAGCGTAGAGGGAGACCTCGGACCCCTCCACTTT.

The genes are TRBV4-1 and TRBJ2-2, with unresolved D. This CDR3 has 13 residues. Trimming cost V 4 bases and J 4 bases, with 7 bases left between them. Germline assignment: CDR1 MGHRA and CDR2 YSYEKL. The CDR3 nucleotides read TGCGCCAGCAGCCCTAATGCCACCGGGGAGCTGTTTTTT. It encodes CASSPNATGELFF.

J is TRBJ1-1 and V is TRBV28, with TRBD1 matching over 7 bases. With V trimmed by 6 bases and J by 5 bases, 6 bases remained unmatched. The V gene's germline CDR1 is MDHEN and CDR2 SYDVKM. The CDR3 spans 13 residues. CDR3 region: CASRLTGVTEAFF. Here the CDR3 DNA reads TGTGCCAGCAGGCTCACAGGGGTGACTGAAGCTTTCTTT.

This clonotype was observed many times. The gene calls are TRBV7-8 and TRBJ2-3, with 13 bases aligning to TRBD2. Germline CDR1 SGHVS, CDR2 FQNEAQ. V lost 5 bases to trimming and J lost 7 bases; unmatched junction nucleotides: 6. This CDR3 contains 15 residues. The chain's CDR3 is CASSMGLAGSNTQYF. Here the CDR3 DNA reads TGTGCCAGCAGCATGGGACTAGCGGGATCTAATACGCAGTATTTT.

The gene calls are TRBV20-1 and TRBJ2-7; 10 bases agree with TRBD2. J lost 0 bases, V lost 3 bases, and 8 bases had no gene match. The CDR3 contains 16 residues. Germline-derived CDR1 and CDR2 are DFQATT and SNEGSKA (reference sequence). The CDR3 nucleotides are TGCAGTGCTAGTTCCAGCGGGAGGGGTTTCTCCTACGAGCAGTACTTC. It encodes CSASSSGRGFSYEQYF.

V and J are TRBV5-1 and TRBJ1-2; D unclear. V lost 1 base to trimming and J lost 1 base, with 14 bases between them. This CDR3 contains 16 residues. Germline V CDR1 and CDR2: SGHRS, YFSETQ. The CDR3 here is CASSLSMAGNNYGYTF. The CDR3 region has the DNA TGCGCCAGCAGCTTGAGCATGGCGGGGAATAACTATGGCTACACCTTC.

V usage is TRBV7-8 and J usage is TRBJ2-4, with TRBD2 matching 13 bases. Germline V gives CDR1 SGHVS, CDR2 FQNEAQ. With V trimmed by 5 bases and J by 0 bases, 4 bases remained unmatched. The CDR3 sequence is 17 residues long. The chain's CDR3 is CASSQGTSGIAKNIQYF. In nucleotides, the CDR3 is TGTGCCAGCAGCCAAGGGACTAGCGGGATAGCCAAAAACATTCAGTACTTC. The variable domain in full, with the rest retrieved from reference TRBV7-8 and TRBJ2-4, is GAGVSQSPRYKVAKRGQDVALRCDPISGHVSLFWYQQALGQGPEFLTYFQNEAQLDKSGLPSDRFFAERPEGSVSTLKIQRTQQEDSAVYLCASSQGTSGIAKNIQYFGAGTRLSVL.

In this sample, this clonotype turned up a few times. The CDR3 coding sequence is TGTGCCAGCAGCCCCTCGCCGGGGCAGCCCCAGCATTTT. This codes for CASSPSPGQPQHF. V is TRBV9 and J is TRBJ1-5, with D unresolved. This CDR3 region has 13 residues. Looked up from germline, CDR1 is SGDLS and CDR2 is YYNGEE. Trimming shortened V by 4 bases and J by 7 bases, and 12 bases separated the two germline ends.